The present TCR beta chain was sequenced within a study of T-cell memory formation after mild COVID-19. Study observations and caveats: CD4+ contracting clones lay mainly in CM and EM, CD8+ ones in EMRA.

From germline, CDR1 is SGHDT and CDR2 YYEEEE. This CDR3 has 16 amino acids. Trimming removed 1 base from V and 4 bases from J, with 15 bases in between. TCRdb recomputed calls from the 5' RACE reads with MiXCR, one row per CDR3 protein. The data contain about 190,000 distinct CDR3 sequences, approximately 20% of them singletons. This clonotype was detected a few times. Its cognate antigen is unknown. This sequence originates from an adult woman who had mild COVID-19 (a few samples of this study predate the infection). Cell type and time point are not known. Specimen: PBMCs or a T cell subset sorted from them (not recorded which). This rearrangement joins TRBV5-6 to TRBJ2-1, with D maybe TRBD2 (6 bases). CDR3 residues: CASSLLQLADYNEQFF. The CDR3 nucleotides read TGTGCCAGCAGCTTGTTACAACTAGCCGATTACAATGAGCAGTTCTTC.